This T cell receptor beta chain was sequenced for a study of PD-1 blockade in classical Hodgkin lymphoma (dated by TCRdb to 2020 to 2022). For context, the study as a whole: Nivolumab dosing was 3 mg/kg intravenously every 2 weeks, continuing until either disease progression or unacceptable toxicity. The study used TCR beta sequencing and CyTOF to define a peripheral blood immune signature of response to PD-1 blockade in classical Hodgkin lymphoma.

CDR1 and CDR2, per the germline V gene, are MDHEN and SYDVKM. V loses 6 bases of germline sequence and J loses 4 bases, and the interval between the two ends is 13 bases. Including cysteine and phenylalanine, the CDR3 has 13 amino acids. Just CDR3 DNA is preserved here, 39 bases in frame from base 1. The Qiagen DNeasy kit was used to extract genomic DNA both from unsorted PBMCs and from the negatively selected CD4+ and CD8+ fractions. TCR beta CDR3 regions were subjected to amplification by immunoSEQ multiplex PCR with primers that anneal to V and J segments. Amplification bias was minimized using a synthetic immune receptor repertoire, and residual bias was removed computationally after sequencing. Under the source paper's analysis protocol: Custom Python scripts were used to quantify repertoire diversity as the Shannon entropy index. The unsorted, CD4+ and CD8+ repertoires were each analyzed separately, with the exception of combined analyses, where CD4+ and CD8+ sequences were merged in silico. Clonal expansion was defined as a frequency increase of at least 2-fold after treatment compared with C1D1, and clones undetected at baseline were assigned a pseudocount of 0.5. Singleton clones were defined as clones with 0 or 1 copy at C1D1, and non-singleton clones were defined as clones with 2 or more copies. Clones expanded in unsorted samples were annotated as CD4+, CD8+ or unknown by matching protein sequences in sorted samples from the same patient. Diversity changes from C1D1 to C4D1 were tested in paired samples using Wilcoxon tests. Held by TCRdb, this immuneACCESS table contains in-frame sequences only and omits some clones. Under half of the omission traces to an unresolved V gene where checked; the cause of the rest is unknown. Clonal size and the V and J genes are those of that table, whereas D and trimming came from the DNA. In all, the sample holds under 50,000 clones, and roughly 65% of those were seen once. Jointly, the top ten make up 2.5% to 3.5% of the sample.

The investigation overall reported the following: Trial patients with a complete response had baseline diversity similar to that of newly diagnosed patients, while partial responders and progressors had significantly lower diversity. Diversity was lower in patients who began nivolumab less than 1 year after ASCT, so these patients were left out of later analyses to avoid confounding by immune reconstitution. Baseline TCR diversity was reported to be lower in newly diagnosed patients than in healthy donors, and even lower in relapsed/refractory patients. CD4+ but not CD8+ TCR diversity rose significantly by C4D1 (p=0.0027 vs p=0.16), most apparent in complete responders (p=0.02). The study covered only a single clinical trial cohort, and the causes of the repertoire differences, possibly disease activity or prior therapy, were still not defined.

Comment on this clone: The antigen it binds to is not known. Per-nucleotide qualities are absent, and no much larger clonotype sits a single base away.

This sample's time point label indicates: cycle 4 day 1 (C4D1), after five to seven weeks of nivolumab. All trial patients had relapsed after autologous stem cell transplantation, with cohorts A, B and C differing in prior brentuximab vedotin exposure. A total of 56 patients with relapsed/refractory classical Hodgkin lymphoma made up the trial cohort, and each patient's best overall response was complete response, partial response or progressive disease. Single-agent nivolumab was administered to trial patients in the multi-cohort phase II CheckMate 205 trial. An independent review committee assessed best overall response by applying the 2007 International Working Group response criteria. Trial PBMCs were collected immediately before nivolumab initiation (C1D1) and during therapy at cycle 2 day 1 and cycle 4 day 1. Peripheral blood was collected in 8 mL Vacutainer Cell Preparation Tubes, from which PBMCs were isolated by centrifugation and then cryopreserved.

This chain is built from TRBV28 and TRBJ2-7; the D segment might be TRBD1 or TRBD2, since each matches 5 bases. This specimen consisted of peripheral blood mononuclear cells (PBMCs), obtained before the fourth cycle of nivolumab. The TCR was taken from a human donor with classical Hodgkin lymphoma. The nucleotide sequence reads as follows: TGTGCCAGCAGAAAGGCAGGGAGTTACGAGCAGTACTTC. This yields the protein CASRKAGSYEQYF.